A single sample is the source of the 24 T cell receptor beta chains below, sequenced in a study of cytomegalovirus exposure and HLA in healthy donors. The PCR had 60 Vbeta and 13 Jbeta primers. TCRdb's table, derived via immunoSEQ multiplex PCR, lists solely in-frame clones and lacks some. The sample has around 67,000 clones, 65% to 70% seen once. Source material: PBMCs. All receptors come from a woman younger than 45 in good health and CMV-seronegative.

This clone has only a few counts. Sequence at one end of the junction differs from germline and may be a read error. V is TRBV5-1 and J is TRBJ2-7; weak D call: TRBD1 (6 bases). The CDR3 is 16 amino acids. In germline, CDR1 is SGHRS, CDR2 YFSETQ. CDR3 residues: CASSSLRGLGIYEQYF. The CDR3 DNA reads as TGTGCCAGCAGCTCCCTCAGGGGCCTGGGGATCTACGAGCAGTACTTC.

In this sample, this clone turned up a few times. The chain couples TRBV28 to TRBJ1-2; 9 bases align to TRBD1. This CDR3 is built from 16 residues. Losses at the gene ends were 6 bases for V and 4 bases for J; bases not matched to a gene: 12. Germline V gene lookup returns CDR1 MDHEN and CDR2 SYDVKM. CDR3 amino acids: CASRRKPTGGGYGYTF. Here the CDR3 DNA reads TGTGCCAGCAGGCGAAAACCTACAGGGGGCGGCTATGGCTACACCTTC.

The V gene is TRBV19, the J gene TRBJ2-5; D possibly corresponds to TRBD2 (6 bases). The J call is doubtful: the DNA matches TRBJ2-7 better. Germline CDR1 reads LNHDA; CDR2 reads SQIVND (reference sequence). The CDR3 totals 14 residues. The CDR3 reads CASSIRVTGDEQYF. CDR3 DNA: TGTGCCAGTAGTATCCGGGTCACGGGGGACGAGCAGTACTTC.

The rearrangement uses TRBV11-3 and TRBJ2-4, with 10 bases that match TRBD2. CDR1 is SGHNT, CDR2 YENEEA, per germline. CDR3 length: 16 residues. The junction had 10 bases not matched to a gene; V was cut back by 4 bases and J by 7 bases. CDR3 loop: CASSWTSGAGGNIQYF. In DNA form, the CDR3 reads TGTGCCAGCAGCTGGACTAGCGGTGCGGGAGGGAACATTCAGTACTTC.

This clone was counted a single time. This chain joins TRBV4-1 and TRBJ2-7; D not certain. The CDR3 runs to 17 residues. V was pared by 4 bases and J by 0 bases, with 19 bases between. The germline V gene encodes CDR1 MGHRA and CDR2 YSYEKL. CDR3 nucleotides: TGCGCCAGCAGCCCAAGGCCAGGTCTTAAAGTCTCCTACGAGCAGTACTTC. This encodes CASSPRPGLKVSYEQYF.

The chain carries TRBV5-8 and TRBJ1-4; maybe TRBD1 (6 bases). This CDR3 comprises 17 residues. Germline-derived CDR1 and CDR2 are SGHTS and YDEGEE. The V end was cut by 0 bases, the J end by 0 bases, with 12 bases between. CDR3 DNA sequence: TGTGCCAGCAGCTTGGGGCAGGGGCCGGCAACTAATGAAAAACTGTTTTTT. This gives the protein CASSLGQGPATNEKLFF.

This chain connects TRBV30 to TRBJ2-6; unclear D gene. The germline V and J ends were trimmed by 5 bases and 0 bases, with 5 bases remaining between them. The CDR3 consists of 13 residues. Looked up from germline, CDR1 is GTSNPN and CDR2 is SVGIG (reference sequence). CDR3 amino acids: CAWASSGANVLTF. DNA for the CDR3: TGTGCCTGGGCGAGCTCTGGGGCCAACGTCCTGACTTTC.

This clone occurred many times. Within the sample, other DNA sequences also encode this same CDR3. The CDR3 here is CASHARGYEQYF. The CDR3 coding sequence is TGTGCCAGCCATGCGCGGGGATACGAGCAGTACTTC. The V gene is TRBV6-5, the J gene TRBJ2-7; D possibly corresponds to TRBD2 (6 bases). Germline values: CDR1 MNHEY, CDR2 SVGAGI. This CDR3 contains 12 residues. V lost 8 bases and J 4 bases, leaving 12 bases between the germline ends.

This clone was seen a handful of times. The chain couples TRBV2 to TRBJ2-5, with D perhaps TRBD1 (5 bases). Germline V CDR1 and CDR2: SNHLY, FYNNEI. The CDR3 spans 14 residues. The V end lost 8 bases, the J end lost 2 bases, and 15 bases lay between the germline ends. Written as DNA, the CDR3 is TGTGCCAGCGGCCAAGGGGCAGGACAAGAGACCCAGTACTTC. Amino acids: CASGQGAGQETQYF.

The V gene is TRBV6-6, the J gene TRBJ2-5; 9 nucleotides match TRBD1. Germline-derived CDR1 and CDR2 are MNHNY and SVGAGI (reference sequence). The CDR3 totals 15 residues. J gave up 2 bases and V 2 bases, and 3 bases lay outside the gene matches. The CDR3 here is CASSYTGTGQETQYF. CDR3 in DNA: TGTGCCAGCAGTTACACGGGGACAGGGCAAGAGACCCAGTACTTC.

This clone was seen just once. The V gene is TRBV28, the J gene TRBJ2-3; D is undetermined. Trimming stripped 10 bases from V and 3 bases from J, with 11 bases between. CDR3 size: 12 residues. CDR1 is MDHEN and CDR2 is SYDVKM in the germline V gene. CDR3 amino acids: CATRDSTDTQYF. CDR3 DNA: TGTGCCACCCGAGACTCTACAGATACGCAGTATTTT. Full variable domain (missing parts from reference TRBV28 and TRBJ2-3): DVKVTQSSRYLVKRTGEKVFLECVQDMDHENMFWYRQDPGLGLRLIYFSYDVKMKEKGDIPEGYSVSREKKERFSLILESASTNQTSMYLCATRDSTDTQYFGPGTRLTVL.

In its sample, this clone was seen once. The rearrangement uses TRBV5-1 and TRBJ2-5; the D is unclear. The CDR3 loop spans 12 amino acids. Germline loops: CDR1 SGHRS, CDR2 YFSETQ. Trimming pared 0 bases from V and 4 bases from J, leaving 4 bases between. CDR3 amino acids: CASSLGAETQYF. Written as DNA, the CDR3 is TGCGCCAGCAGCTTGGGCGCAGAGACCCAGTACTTC. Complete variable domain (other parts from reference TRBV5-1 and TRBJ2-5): KAGVTQTPRYLIKTRGQQVTLSCSPISGHRSVSWYQQTPGQGLQFLFEYFSETQRNKGNFPGRFSGRQFSNSRSEMNVSTLELGDSALYLCASSLGAETQYFGPGTRLLVL.

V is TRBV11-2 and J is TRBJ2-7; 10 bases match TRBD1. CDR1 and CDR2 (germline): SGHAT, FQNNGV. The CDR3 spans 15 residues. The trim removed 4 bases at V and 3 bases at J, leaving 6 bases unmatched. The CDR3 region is CASSSLRDRGYEQYF. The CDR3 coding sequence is TGTGCCAGCAGCTCACTTCGGGACAGGGGCTACGAGCAGTACTTC.

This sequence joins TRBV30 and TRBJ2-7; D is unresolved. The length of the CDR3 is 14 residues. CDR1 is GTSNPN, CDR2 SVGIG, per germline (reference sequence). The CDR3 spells CAFFKQKAAYEQYF. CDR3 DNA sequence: TGTGCTTTTTTCAAGCAGAAGGCGGCATACGAGCAGTACTTC.

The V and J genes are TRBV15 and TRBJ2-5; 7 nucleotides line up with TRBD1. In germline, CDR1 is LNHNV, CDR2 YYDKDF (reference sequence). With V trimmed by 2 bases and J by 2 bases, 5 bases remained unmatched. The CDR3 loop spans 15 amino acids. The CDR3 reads CATSRRGQPQETQYF. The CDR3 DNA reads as TGTGCCACCAGCAGACGGGGACAGCCTCAAGAGACCCAGTACTTC.

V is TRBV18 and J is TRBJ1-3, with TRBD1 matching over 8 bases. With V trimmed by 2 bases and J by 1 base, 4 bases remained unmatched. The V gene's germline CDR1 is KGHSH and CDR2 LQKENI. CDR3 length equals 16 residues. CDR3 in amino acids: CASSPITGGSGNTIYF. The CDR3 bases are TGTGCCAGCTCACCAATAACAGGGGGATCTGGAAACACCATATATTTT.

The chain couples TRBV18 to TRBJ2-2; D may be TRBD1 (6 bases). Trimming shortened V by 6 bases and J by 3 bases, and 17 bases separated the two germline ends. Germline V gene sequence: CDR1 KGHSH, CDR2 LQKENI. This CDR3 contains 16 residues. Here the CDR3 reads CASSPPGAGDTGELFF. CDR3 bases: TGTGCCAGCTCCCCGCCAGGGGCGGGTGACACCGGGGAGCTGTTTTTT. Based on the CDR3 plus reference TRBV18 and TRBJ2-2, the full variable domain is NAGVMQNPRHLVRRRGQEARLRCSPMKGHSHVYWYRQLPEEGLKFMVYLQKENIIDESGMPKERFSAEFPKEGPSILRIQQVVRGDSAAYFCASSPPGAGDTGELFFGEGSRLTVL.

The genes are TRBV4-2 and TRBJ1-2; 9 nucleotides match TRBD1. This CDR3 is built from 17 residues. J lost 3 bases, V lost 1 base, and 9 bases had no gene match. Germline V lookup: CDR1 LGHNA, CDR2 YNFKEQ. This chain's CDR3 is CASSQATGQGNYYGYTF. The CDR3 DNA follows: TGTGCCAGCAGCCAAGCCACCGGACAGGGGAACTACTATGGCTACACCTTC.

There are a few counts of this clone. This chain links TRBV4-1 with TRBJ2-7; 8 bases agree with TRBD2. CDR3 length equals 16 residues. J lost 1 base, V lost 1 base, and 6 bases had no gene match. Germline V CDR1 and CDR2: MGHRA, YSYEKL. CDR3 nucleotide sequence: TGCGCCAGCAGCCAAGGTTTAGCGGGGCCATCCTACGAGCAGTACTTC. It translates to CASSQGLAGPSYEQYF.

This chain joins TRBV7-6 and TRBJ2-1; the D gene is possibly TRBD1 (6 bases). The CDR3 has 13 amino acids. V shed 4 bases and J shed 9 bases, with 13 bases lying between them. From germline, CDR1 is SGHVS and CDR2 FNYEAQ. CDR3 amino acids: CASSWAGAGEQFF. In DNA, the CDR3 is TGTGCCAGCAGCTGGGCAGGGGCGGGTGAGCAGTTCTTC.

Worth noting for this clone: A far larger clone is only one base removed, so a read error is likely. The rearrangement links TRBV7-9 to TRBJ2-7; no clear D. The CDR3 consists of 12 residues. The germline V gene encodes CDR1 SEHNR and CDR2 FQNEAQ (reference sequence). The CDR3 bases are TGTTCCAGCAGCTTAGGTGCGTACGAGCAGTACTTC. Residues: CSSSLGAYEQYF.

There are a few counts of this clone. CDR3 region: CASSQGLGAMAEAFF. CDR3 nucleotide sequence: TGTGCCAGCAGCCAAGGATTGGGGGCGATGGCTGAAGCTTTCTTT. The V gene is TRBV6-5, the J gene TRBJ1-1; perhaps TRBD1 as D (6 bases). The CDR3 runs to 15 residues. CDR1 is MNHEY and CDR2 is SVGAGI in the germline V gene. The ends were cut back, 6 bases at V and 6 bases at J, with 20 bases in the middle.

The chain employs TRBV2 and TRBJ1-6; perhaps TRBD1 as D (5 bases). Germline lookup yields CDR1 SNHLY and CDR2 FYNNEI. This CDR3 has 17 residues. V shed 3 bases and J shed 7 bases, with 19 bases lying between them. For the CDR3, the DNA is TGTGCCAGCAGTGAGAGGGAAATGGGGGGTCGAAATTCACCCCTCCACTTT. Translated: CASSEREMGGRNSPLHF.

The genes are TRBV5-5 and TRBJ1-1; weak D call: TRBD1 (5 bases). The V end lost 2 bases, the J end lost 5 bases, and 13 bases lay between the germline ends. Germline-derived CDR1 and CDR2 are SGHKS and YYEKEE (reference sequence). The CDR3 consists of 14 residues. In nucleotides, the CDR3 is TGTGCCAGCAGCTTATTGGACCCAGGGACTGAAGCTTTCTTT. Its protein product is CASSLLDPGTEAFF.